This T cell receptor beta chain is from a study of beta chain features in type 1 diabetes. The table lists this clone with a few counts. What it recognizes is unknown. General study findings and limits: It was among patients, rather than healthy donors, that naive, central memory and Treg TCRB repertoires appeared more similar.

All of the isolated RNA was reverse transcribed, so expressed TCRB transcripts were sequenced. Sequencing of naive, central memory and regulatory T cell samples gave an average of approximately 3.5 million reads. Sequencing used immunoSEQ multiplex PCR; TCRdb keeps in-frame clones, though not all of them. The sample comprises about 150,000 clones, under 60% of which are singletons, and roughly 0.43% rests with the top ten. This sequence was found in a man between 18 and 29 years old in good health. The specimen sequenced was Tregs from blood.

The CDR3 sequence is CASSASGDHYEQYF. In nucleotides, the CDR3 is TGTGCCAGCAGCGCTAGCGGGGATCACTACGAGCAGTACTTC. The chain employs TRBV4-2 and TRBJ2-7; TRBD2 agrees at 9 bases. Trimming removed 5 bases from V and 3 bases from J; junction bases left unmatched: 5. Per the germline V gene, CDR1 is LGHNA and CDR2 is YNFKEQ. CDR3 length: 14 amino acids.